The clone carrying this TCR beta chain showed up just a few times. The sample holds other DNA sequences that translate to the same CDR3. The sample originates from a study of blood T cell repertoires in COVID-19. The overall study: Sample material is recorded as cDNA or gDNA derived from T cells, B-cell-depleted T cells, or PBMCs.

Authors' processing steps: Reference gene primers were amplified, and this amplification served to estimate nucleated cell counts. TCRdb's table, derived via immunoSEQ multiplex PCR, lists solely in-frame clones and lacks some. The V and J calls and the clone size are those of that table, but D and trimming were determined from the DNA. This sample has about 300,000 clones, with 70% to 90% found just once. Trimming removed 0 bases at V and 3 bases at J, with 3 bases between. Germline-derived CDR1 and CDR2 are DFQATT and SNEGSKA (reference sequence). This CDR3 is built from 11 residues. What was sequenced was PBMCs or T cells enriched from blood (not recorded which). The V gene is TRBV20-1, the J gene TRBJ2-7; D remains ambiguous. This receptor was identified in a man aged 30 to 45 who had recovered from COVID-19. The CDR3 region is CSARDSYEQYF. The CDR3 DNA follows: TGCAGTGCTAGAGACAGCTACGAGCAGTACTTC.